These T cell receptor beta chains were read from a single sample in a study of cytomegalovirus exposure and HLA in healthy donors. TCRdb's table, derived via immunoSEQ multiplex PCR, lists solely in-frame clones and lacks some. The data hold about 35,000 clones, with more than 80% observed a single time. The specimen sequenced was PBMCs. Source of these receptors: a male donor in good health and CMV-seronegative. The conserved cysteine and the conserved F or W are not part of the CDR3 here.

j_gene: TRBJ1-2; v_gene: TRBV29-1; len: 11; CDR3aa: SVEGEGMDGYT
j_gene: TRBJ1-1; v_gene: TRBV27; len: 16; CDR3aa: ASSLKPLGLITNTEAF
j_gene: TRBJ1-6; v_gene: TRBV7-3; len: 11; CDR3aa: ASTKMAVSPLH
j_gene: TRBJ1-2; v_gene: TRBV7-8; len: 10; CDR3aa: ASSRTGNGYT
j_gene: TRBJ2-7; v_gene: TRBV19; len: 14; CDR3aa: ASSKVGAGKAAEQY
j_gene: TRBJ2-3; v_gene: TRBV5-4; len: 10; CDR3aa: ASSFVSDTQY
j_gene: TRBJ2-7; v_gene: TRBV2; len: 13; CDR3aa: ATRLASGGSGEQY
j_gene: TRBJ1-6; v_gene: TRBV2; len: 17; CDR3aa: ASSEIPVGGWSYNSPLH
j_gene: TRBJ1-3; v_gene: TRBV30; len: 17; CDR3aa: AWSVGFTGTTVSGNTIY
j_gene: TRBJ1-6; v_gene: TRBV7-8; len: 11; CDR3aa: ASSLARNSPLH
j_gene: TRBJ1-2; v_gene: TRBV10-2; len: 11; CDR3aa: ASRPTGEDGYT
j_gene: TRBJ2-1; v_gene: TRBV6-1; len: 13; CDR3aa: ASRAEAGAGNEQF
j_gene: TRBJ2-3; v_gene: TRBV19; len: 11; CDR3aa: ASSITASGAQY
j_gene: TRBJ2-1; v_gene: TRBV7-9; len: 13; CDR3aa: ASSLRLAGSNEQF
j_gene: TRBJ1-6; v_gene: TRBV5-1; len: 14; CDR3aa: ASSPGTGRIDSPLH
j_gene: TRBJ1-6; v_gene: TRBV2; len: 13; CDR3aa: ASTREGRVDSPLH
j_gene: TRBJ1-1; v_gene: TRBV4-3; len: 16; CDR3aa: ASSQEVVLVARNTEAF
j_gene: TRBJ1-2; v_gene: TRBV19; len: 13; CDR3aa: ASSDGQGVGYGYT
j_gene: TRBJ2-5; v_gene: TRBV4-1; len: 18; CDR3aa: ASSQIPPRGQGKLKETQY
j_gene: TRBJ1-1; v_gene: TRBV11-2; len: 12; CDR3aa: ASSAPVENTEAF
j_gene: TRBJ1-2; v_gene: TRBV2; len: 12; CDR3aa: ASSEVSGNYGYT
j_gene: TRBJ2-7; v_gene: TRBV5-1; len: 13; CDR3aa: ASSLWDTYSYEQY
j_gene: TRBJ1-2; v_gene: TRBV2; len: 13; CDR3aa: ASSEAGTGLYGYT
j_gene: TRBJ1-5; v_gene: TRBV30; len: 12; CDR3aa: AWSAMAGSGPQH
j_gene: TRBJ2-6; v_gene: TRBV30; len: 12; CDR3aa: AWKHQGGANVLT
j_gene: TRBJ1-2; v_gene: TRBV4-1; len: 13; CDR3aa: ASSPQGAGNYGYT
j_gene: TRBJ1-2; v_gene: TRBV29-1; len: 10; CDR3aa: SVEDDRGGYT
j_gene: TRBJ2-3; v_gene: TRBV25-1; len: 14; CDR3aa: ASSGQGQASTDTQY
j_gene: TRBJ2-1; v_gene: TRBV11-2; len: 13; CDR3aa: ASSLGLGLYNEQF
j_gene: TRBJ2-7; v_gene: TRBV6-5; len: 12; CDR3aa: ASSYSGVSYEQY
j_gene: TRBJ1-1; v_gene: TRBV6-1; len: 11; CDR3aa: ASSESRRSEAF
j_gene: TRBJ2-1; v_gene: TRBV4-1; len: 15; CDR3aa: ASSQRLGGRGYNEQF
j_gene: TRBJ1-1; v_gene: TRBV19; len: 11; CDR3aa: ASAGYRDTEAF
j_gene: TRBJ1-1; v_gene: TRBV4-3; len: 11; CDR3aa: ASSPDRGLQAF
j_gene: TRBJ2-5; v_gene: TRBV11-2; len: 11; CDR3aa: ASSFPRGETQY
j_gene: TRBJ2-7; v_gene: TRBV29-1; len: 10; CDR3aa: SVETIPYEQY
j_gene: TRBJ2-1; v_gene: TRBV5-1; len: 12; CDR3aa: ASGQGPSYNEQF
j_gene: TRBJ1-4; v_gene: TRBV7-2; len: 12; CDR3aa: ASSWGGSNEKLF
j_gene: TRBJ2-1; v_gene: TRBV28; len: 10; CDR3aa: ASSPLSVVQF
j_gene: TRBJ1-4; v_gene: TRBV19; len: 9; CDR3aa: ASSYRGKLF
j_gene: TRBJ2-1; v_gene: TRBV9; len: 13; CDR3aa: ASSVRLAGTNEQF
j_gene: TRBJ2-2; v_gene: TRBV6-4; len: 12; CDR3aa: ASSSGRATGELF
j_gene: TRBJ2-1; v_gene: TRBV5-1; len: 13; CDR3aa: ASSFASGRPGEQF
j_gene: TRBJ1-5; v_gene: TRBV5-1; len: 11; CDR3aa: ASSSWTDQPQH
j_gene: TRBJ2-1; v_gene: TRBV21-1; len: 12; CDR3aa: ASSASTGLHEQF
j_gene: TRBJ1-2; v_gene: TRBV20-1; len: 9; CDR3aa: SARAGIGYT
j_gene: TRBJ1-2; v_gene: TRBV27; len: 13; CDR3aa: ASPFSHRRGGGYT
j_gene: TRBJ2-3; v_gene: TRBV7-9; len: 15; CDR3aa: ASSLYAGTSGTDTQY
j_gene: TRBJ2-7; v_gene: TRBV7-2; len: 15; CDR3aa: ASSLAGASGSSYEQY
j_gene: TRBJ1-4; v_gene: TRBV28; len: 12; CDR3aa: ASRSGTGREKLF
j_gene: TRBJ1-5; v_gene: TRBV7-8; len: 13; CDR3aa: ASSLVAGGNQPQH
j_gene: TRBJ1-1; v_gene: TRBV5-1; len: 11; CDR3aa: ASSVSSGTEAF
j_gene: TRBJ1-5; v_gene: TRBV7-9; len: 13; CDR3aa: ASSSQDSTNQPQH
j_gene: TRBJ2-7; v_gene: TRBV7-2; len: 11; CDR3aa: ASSPGAGYEQY
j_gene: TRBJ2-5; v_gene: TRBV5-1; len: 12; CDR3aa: ASSPSRVGETQY
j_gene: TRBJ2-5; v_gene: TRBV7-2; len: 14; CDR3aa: ASSWTSGGAQETQY
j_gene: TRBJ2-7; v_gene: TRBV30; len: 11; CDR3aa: AWSVQQGDEQY
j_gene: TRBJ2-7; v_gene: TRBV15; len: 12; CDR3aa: ATSAGLGSYEQY
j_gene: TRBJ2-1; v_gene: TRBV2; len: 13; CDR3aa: ASREQGSSYNEQF